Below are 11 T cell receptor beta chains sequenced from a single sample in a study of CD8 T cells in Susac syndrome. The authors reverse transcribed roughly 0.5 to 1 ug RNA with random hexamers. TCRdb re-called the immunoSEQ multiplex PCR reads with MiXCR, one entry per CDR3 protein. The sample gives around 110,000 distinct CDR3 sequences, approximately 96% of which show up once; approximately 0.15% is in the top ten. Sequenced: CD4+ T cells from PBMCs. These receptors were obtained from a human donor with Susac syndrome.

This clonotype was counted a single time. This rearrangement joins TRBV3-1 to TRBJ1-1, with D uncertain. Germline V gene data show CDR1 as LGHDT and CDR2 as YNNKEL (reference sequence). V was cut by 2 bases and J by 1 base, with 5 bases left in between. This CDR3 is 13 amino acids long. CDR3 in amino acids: CASSQIQNTEAFF. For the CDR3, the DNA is TGTGCCAGCAGCCAAATCCAGAACACTGAAGCTTTCTTT.

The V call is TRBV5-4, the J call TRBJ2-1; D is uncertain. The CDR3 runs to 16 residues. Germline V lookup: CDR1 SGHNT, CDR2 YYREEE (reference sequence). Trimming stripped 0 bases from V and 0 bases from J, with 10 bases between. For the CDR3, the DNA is TGTGCCAGCAGCTTGGTATCTACGAGCTCCTACAATGAGCAGTTCTTC. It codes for CASSLVSTSSYNEQFF.

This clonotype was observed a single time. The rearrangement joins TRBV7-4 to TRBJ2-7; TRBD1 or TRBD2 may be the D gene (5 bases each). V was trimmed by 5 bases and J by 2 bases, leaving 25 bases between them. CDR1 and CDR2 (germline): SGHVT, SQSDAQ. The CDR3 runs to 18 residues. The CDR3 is CASSRLWDLGLPTYEQYF. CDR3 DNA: TGTGCCAGCAGCCGTCTTTGGGACCTGGGGCTCCCTACCTACGAGCAGTACTTC.

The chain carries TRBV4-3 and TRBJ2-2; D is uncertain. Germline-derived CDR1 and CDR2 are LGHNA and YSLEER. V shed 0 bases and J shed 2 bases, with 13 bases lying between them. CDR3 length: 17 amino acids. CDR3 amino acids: CASSQDLSVANTGELFF. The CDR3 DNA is TGCGCCAGCAGCCAAGATCTATCAGTGGCCAACACCGGGGAGCTGTTTTTT.

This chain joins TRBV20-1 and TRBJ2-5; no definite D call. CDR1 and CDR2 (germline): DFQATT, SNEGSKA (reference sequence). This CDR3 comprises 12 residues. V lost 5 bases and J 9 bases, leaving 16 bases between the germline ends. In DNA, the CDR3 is TGCAGTGCTGGGCGAGGTTCCGGCGCCCAGTACTTC. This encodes CSAGRGSGAQYF.

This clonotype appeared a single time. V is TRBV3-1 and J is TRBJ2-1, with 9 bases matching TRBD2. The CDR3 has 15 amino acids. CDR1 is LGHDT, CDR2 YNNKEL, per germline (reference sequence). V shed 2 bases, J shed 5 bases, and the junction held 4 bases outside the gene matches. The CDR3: CASSQLAGTNNEQFF. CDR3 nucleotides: TGTGCCAGCAGCCAACTAGCGGGAACTAACAATGAGCAGTTCTTC.

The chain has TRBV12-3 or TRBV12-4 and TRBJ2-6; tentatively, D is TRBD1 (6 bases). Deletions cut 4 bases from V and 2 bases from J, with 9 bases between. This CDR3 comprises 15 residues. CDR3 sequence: CASSSNRAGANVLTF. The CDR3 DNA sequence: TGTGCCAGCAGTTCGAACAGGGCTGGGGCCAACGTCCTGACTTTC.

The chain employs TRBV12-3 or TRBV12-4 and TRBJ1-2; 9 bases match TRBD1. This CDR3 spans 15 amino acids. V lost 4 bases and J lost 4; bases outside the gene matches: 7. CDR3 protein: CASSSLKTGGYGYTF. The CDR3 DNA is TGTGCCAGCAGTTCGCTGAAGACAGGGGGCTATGGCTACACCTTC.

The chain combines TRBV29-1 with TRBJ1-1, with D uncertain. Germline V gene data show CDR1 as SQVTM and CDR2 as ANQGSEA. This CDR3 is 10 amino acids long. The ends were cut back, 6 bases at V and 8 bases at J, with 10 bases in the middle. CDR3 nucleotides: TGCAGCGTCTTGAACGGAGAAGCTTTCTTT. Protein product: CSVLNGEAFF.

As DNA, the CDR3 is TGTGCCAGCAGCGTAAGGGCCGGGACAGGGGACACCGGGGAGCTGTTTTTT. Its translation: CASSVRAGTGDTGELFF. This chain links TRBV9 with TRBJ2-2; TRBD1 agrees at 10 bases. The V gene end was trimmed by 1 base and the J gene end by 3 bases; junction bases not matched to a gene: 6. This CDR3 is 17 amino acids long. Germline loops: CDR1 SGDLS, CDR2 YYNGEE. The whole variable domain, remainder taken from reference TRBV9 and TRBJ2-2, is DSGVTQTPKHLITATGQRVTLRCSPRSGDLSVYWYQQSLDQGLQFLIQYYNGEERAKGNILERFSAQQFPDLHSELNLSSLELGDSALYFCASSVRAGTGDTGELFFGEGSRLTVL.

The CDR3 sequence: CASIFGRTSGRAAGELFF. In DNA, the CDR3 is TGTGCCAGCATTTTCGGTAGGACTAGCGGGAGGGCCGCCGGGGAGCTGTTTTTT. J is TRBJ2-2 and V is TRBV3-1, with TRBD2 identical over 15 bases. The CDR3 sequence is 18 residues long. V dropped 7 bases and J dropped 6; count of bases not matched to a gene: 12. Germline values: CDR1 LGHDT, CDR2 YNNKEL (reference sequence).